The 7 T cell receptor beta chains below all came from one sample that was sequenced in a study of vaccination effects on CD4 cells after COVID-19. These receptors' targets are unknown. The ViraFEST assay expanded antigen-specific CD4+ T cells with viral peptide pools before sequencing. Once cultured for approximately ten days, the cells underwent separation to obtain CD4+ T cells. Of the BNT162b2 and mRNA-1273 vaccines, participants received two doses of one or the other. The protocol was immunoSEQ multiplex PCR, while the TCRdb copy is restricted to in-frame clones and leaves out a portion. This sample has around 81,000 clones, with around four fifths found just once. The sample was CD4+ T cells from PBMCs cultured with HCoV-OC43 spike peptides, taken after COVID-19 vaccination. The subset is: HCoV-OC43 spike overlapping peptide pool stimulation. These TCRs come from a human donor who received a COVID-19 vaccine.

The rearrangement joins TRBV7-9 to TRBJ1-5, with D possibly TRBD1 on 6 matching bases. The CDR3 contains 14 residues. The germline gives CDR1 SEHNR, CDR2 FQNEAQ (reference sequence). The ends were cut back, 4 bases at V and 5 bases at J, with 12 bases in the middle. The CDR3 protein is CASSSGQTDQPQHF. CDR3 coding DNA: TGTGCCAGCAGCTCCGGACAGACCGATCAGCCCCAGCATTTT.

This clone was seen just once. The chain couples TRBV4-1 to TRBJ2-1; D unresolved. Trimming took off 0 bases at V and 4 bases at J, with 4 bases between the two ends. CDR1 and CDR2 from the germline V gene are MGHRA and YSYEKL. This CDR3 has 13 amino acids. In nucleotides, the CDR3 is TGCGCCAGCAGCCAAGACCCGTACAATGAGCAGTTCTTC. Protein sequence: CASSQDPYNEQFF.

The chain uses TRBV27 and TRBJ2-3; TRBD1 agrees at 7 bases. There are 15 residues in the CDR3. The ends lost 3 bases at V and 4 bases at J; junction bases unmatched: 7. Germline V lookup: CDR1 MNHEY, CDR2 SMNVEV (reference sequence). CDR3 amino acids: CASSFRTGVADTQYF. CDR3 nucleotide sequence: TGTGCCAGCAGTTTTCGAACAGGGGTAGCAGATACGCAGTATTTT.

This chain links TRBV5-1 with TRBJ1-6; D not certain. CDR1 and CDR2 from the germline V gene are SGHRS and YFSETQ. The V and J ends lost 2 bases and 4 bases respectively, with 4 bases between them. The CDR3 is 13 amino acids. This chain's CDR3 is CASSFDYNSPLHF. As DNA, the CDR3 is TGCGCCAGCAGCTTCGATTATAATTCACCCCTCCACTTT.

The gene calls are TRBV24-1 and TRBJ2-2; D gene unclear. CDR3 length equals 13 residues. Germline CDR1 reads KGHDR; CDR2 reads SFDVKD. V was pared by 10 bases and J by 2 bases, with 10 bases between. In nucleotides, the CDR3 is TGTGCCACTGGCAGACCCAACACCGGGGAGCTGTTTTTT. Its translation is CATGRPNTGELFF.

J is TRBJ1-5 and V is TRBV19; 7 nucleotides align to TRBD1. The germline V gene encodes CDR1 LNHDA and CDR2 SQIVND (reference sequence). The J segment lost 0 bases and the V segment lost 5 bases, leaving 7 bases of the junction unmatched. This CDR3 spans 16 amino acids. The CDR3 DNA reads as TGTGCCAGTAGTGTCCCCCGGACAGGTAGCAATCAGCCCCAGCATTTT. This translates into CASSVPRTGSNQPQHF.

This clone was counted only a few times. The rearrangement uses TRBV27 and TRBJ1-1, with no clear D. Between the trimmed V and J ends, which lost 6 bases and 1 base, there was a span of 12 bases. CDR1 and CDR2 (germline): MNHEY, SMNVEV (reference sequence). CDR3 size: 14 residues. This CDR3 is CASSLTSANTEAFF. In DNA, the CDR3 is TGTGCCAGCAGCCTCACTTCGGCGAACACTGAAGCTTTCTTT.